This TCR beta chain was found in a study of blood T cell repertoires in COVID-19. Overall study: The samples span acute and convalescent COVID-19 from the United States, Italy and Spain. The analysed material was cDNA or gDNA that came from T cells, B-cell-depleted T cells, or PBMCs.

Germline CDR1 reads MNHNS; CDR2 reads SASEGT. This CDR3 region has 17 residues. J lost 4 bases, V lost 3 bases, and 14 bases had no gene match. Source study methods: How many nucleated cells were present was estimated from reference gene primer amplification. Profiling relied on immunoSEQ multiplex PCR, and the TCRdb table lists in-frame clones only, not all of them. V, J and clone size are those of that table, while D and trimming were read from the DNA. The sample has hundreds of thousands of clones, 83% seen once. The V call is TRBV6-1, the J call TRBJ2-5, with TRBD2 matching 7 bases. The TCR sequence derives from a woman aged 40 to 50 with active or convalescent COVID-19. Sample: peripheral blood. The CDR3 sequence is CASSDRVVPLAGETQYF. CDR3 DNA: TGTGCCAGCAGTGACAGGGTCGTCCCATTAGCGGGAGAGACCCAGTACTTC.